One TCR beta chain is described in this entry. The target antigen is unknown. The sample is drawn from a study of PD-1 blockade in classical Hodgkin lymphoma. About the study: Patients had nivolumab dosed at 3 mg/kg, delivered intravenously every 2 weeks.

Every single patient, without exception, relapsed after autologous stem cell transplantation, and brentuximab vedotin exposure varied. Broader study findings: Complete responders entered with baseline diversity on par with newly diagnosed patients, the results showed.

Trimming cost V 0 bases and J 6 bases, with 12 bases left between them. The germline CDR1 and CDR2 sequences are SGHRS and YFSETQ. The CDR3 is 15 residues long. Measured with immunoSEQ multiplex PCR; TCRdb has only the in-frame clones, and not every one. The table includes about 110,000 clones, around 89% detected once. This clonotype was sampled from a human donor with classical Hodgkin lymphoma. The J gene is TRBJ2-2, the V gene TRBV5-1; D might be TRBD1 or TRBD2, each matching 5 bases. Sequencing was performed on peripheral blood mononuclear cells (PBMCs), taken before the second cycle of nivolumab. The CDR3 nucleotides read TGCGCCAGCAGCTTGGCCGATGGGGGAGCCGGGGAGCTGTTTTTT. Protein product: CASSLADGGAGELFF.